This T cell receptor beta chain was sequenced for a study of T cell responses to AZD1222 COVID-19 vaccine. Overall study findings and caveats: The donors showed a predominance of white British ancestry and of females, with possible underestimation of clonal diversity. Spike was spanned by vaccine-associated CD4 TCRs, which were dominant at 160-218 and 743-854.

Regarding this clone: The antigen remains undetermined.

Profiling relied on immunoSEQ multiplex PCR, and the TCRdb table lists in-frame clones only, not all of them. Of approximately 140,000 clones listed, 80% to 95% are singletons. The CDR3 consists of 16 residues. Trimming took 1 base from V and 1 from J; bases not matched to a gene: 3. Germline V gives CDR1 SGHVS, CDR2 FNYEAQ. The chain has TRBV7-6 and TRBJ2-2; TRBD2 aligns across 7 bases. This clonotype originated in an adult in good health. The specimen was peripheral blood, collected on day 0 of MenACWY control vaccination. In DNA form, the CDR3 reads TGTGCCAGCAGCTTAGAACTAGCGTTGAACACCGGGGAGCTGTTTTTT. Protein sequence: CASSLELALNTGELFF.